These T cell receptor beta chains were read from a single sample in a study of cytomegalovirus exposure and HLA in healthy donors. Clones were read by immunoSEQ multiplex PCR, and TCRdb kept only the in-frame ones, dropping some. The repertoire consists of about 66,000 clones, with 90% to 96% occurring once and the leading ten covering 0.9% to 1%. The specimen was PBMCs. The origin of the receptors is a young man in good health and CMV-seronegative. CDR3s include the opening cysteine and the closing phenylalanine or tryptophan. A D gene is named only where the DNA matches it firmly. For some rows the clone size is stated as once, few or many, or as a class when expanded; others skip it.

TRBD1	TRBV4-1	16	NA	TRBJ2-2	CASSQALGQGPGELFF	TGCGCCAGCAGCCAAGCGTTGGGACAGGGCCCCGGGGAGCTGTTTTTT
TRBD2	TRBV9	16	NA	TRBJ2-1	CASSVGLAGVSGEQFF	TGTGCCAGCAGCGTAGGACTAGCGGGAGTGTCAGGTGAGCAGTTCTTC
NA	TRBV7-9	13	NA	TRBJ2-7	CASSASGTYEQYF	TGTGCCAGCAGCGCATCAGGCACCTACGAGCAGTACTTC
TRBD1	TRBV11-2	13	NA	TRBJ2-7	CASGSGGSYEQYF	TGTGCCAGCGGGTCAGGGGGCTCCTACGAGCAGTACTTC
TRBD2	TRBV5-4	13	once	TRBJ2-5	CASSLAGAETQYF	TGTGCCAGCAGTCTAGCGGGGGCCGAGACCCAGTACTTC
NA	TRBV28	17	NA	TRBJ2-7	CASSPGRGVAVTYEQYF	TGTGCCAGCAGTCCCGGTCGCGGGGTAGCGGTAACCTACGAGCAGTACTTC
TRBD1	TRBV6-6	16	NA	TRBJ1-5	CASSPPGQVGNQPQHF	TGTGCCAGCAGTCCCCCCGGACAGGTCGGGAATCAGCCCCAGCATTTT
TRBD1	TRBV28	18	once	TRBJ2-1	CASSLGSAGGIKLGEQFF	TGTGCCAGCAGTTTAGGGTCAGCAGGGGGCATTAAATTGGGTGAGCAGTTCTTC
NA	TRBV9	14	NA	TRBJ2-7	CASSAGLGVGAEYF	TGTGCCAGCAGCGCGGGACTCGGGGTGGGTGCGGAGTACTTC
NA	TRBV28	15	NA	TRBJ2-1	CASSLSLAAYNEQFF	TGTGCCAGCAGTTTATCTCTAGCAGCGTACAATGAGCAGTTCTTC
TRBD2	TRBV5-1	16	NA	TRBJ2-7	CASSLVSVAGPYEQYF	TGCGCCAGCAGCTTGGTTAGTGTAGCGGGCCCCTACGAGCAGTACTTC
TRBD1	TRBV2	13	NA	TRBJ1-2	CASSVTGEYGYTF	TGTGCCAGCAGTGTGACAGGGGAGTATGGCTACACCTTC
TRBD1	TRBV15	15	NA	TRBJ1-5	CATSSGQGLGQPQHF	TGTGCCACCAGCAGCGGACAGGGGCTTGGGCAGCCCCAGCATTTT
TRBD2	TRBV18	20	NA	TRBJ2-7	CASSPPGTSGSVSSSYEQYF	TGTGCCAGCTCACCACCGGGGACTAGCGGGAGTGTATCCAGCTCCTACGAGCAGTACTTC
TRBD1	TRBV6-5	15	NA	TRBJ1-2	CASSYGRGQRHGYTF	TGTGCCAGCAGTTACGGCAGGGGGCAACGTCATGGCTACACCTTC
TRBD2	TRBV14	17	NA	TRBJ2-4	CASSQDASSGSKNIQYF	TGTGCCAGCAGCCAAGACGCATCTAGCGGATCCAAAAACATTCAGTACTTC
TRBD1	TRBV14	17	NA	TRBJ1-1	CASSVRTGSRKNTEAFF	TGTGCCAGCAGTGTCAGGACAGGAAGCCGCAAGAACACTGAAGCTTTCTTT
NA	TRBV28	17	NA	TRBJ2-7	CASRAGSHYPILYEQYF	TGTGCCAGCAGAGCCGGGAGTCATTACCCCATTCTTTACGAGCAGTACTTC
TRBD1	TRBV6-5	16	NA	TRBJ1-3	CASSYSRGLAGNTIYF	TGTGCCAGCAGTTACTCAAGGGGGCTTGCTGGAAACACCATATATTTT
NA	TRBV6-1	13	NA	TRBJ2-7	CASSARDGYEQYF	TGTGCCAGCAGTGCCCGGGATGGATACGAGCAGTACTTC
NA	TRBV19	14	NA	TRBJ2-2	CASSAGLRVGELFF	TGTGCCAGTAGTGCGGGACTGAGGGTCGGGGAGCTGTTTTTT
NA	TRBV7-9	11	NA	TRBJ2-7	CASSFTREQYF	TGTGCCAGCAGCTTTACTCGCGAGCAGTACTTC
NA	TRBV7-2	13	NA	TRBJ2-5	CASSIAGLETQYF	TGTGCCAGCAGCATCGCGGGTCTAGAGACCCAGTACTTC
TRBD1	TRBV28	17	NA	TRBJ2-1	CASSLSWGVQGAYEQFF	TGTGCCAGCAGTTTATCTTGGGGTGTTCAGGGGGCATATGAGCAGTTCTTC
NA	TRBV19	14	NA	TRBJ2-7	CASSGSDTAYEQYF	TGTGCCAGCTCCGGTTCGGACACCGCCTACGAGCAGTACTTC
NA	TRBV5-6	14	NA	TRBJ2-4	CASSNDSDENIQYF	TGTGCCAGCAGTAATGACAGTGACGAAAACATTCAGTACTTC
TRBD2	TRBV10-2	13	NA	TRBJ2-7	CASSRTSGGEQYF	TGCGCCAGCAGTAGGACTAGCGGTGGGGAGCAGTACTTC
NA	TRBV5-8	13	NA	TRBJ2-7	CASSLGRTGEQYF	TGTGCCAGCAGCTTGGGCAGGACTGGCGAGCAGTACTTC
TRBD1	TRBV6-5	13	once	TRBJ2-7	CASRQGARNEQYF	TGTGCCAGCAGACAGGGGGCGAGGAACGAGCAGTACTTC
NA	TRBV5-8	13	once	TRBJ2-1	CASSFTHSNEQFF	TGTGCCAGCAGCTTCACTCACTCCAATGAGCAGTTCTTC
TRBD2	TRBV7-6	15	NA	TRBJ2-5	CASSVIVGRVETQYF	TGTGCCAGCAGCGTTATTGTGGGGAGGGTAGAGACCCAGTACTTC
TRBD1	TRBV28	13	NA	TRBJ1-5	CASTRDRGQPQHF	TGTGCCAGCACACGGGACAGGGGTCAGCCCCAGCATTTT
NA	TRBV9	16	NA	TRBJ1-1	CASSVVQGLISAEAFF	TGTGCCAGCAGCGTAGTTCAGGGGTTGATTAGCGCTGAAGCTTTCTTT
TRBD1	TRBV5-1	15	NA	TRBJ2-1	CASSPGQGAYNEQFF	TGCGCCAGCAGCCCTGGACAGGGGGCCTACAATGAGCAGTTCTTC
NA	TRBV4-1	14	NA	TRBJ2-7	CASSFHSASYEQYF	TGCGCCAGCAGTTTCCACTCCGCCTCCTACGAGCAGTACTTC
TRBD1	TRBV7-9	16	NA	TRBJ2-7	CASSASPGTGVQEQYF	TGTGCCAGCAGCGCCTCCCCCGGGACAGGGGTACAGGAGCAGTACTTC
NA	TRBV20-1	11	NA	TRBJ2-1	CSIGAKYEQFF	TGCAGTATAGGGGCTAAGTATGAGCAGTTCTTC
TRBD2	TRBV27	18	NA	TRBJ2-7	CASRERRPVTSGSHEQYF	TGTGCCAGCAGAGAACGACGACCCGTGACTAGCGGGAGCCACGAGCAGTACTTC
NA	TRBV7-9	14	NA	TRBJ1-1	CASSLFPGRYEAFF	TGTGCCAGCAGCTTATTTCCAGGGCGTTATGAGGCTTTCTTT
NA	TRBV28	15	once	TRBJ1-5	CASSLYRDINQPQHF	TGTGCCAGCAGTTTATACCGGGACATCAATCAGCCCCAGCATTTT
NA	TRBV5-4	14	NA	TRBJ2-1	CASSLDGSGNEQFF	TGTGCCAGCAGCCTAGACGGGAGTGGGAATGAGCAGTTCTTC
NA	TRBV25-1	14	NA	TRBJ1-1	CASSGTAGDTEAFF	TGTGCCAGCAGTGGGACAGCGGGGGACACTGAAGCTTTCTTT
TRBD2	TRBV6-5	15	NA	TRBJ2-1	CASMVARGSLYEQFF	TGTGCCAGCATGGTTGCTCGCGGGAGTTTATATGAGCAGTTCTTC
NA	TRBV14	15	NA	TRBJ2-5	CASSQYVVGRETQYF	TGTGCCAGCAGCCAATATGTCGTGGGCCGAGAGACCCAGTACTTC
TRBD2	TRBV4-1	14	NA	TRBJ2-1	CASSQGLAATEQFF	TGCGCCAGCAGCCAAGGGCTAGCGGCGACTGAGCAGTTCTTC
TRBD2	TRBV19	15	NA	TRBJ2-1	CASSHPGGEWNEQFF	TGTGCCAGTAGTCACCCCGGGGGGGAGTGGAATGAGCAGTTCTTC